The clone carrying this TCR beta chain showed up many times. The sample comes from a study of early T cells in non-severe SARS-CoV-2 infection. For the study at large: Sequencing used unsorted whole-blood bulk RNA, so chains lack pairing.

Unique molecular identifiers were attached to individual cDNA molecules. Using its own MiXCR run on the 5' RACE reads, TCRdb lists one record per CDR3 protein. The sample holds 40,000 to 55,000 distinct CDR3 sequences, roughly 7.3% seen once. This CDR3 spans 13 amino acids. V lost 6 bases and J 9 bases, leaving 19 bases between the germline ends. Germline assignment: CDR1 SQVTM and CDR2 ANQGSEA. This sequence joins TRBV29-1 and TRBJ2-3; weak D call: TRBD1 (6 bases). The clonotype was recovered from an adult who was a healthcare worker with PCR-confirmed SARS-CoV-2 infection or an uninfected control (not recorded which). What was sequenced was whole blood. The CDR3 spells CSVGTSEPGTQYF. CDR3 nucleotide sequence: TGCAGCGTGGGGACAAGCGAACCCGGAACGCAGTATTTT.